The source of this TCR beta chain is a study of post-analysis software for immune sequencing data. Study summary: The disease courses covered relapsing-remitting, secondary progressive and progressive-relapsing multiple sclerosis.

General study findings and limits: Controls' normalized Chao1 diversity significantly exceeded that of multiple sclerosis patients. Samples from one preparation batch, clustered by F measure, grouped strongly together. A handful of TRBV segments occurring more often in patients than controls included TRBV5-6, TRBV5-1 and TRBV20-1.

TCR beta cDNA libraries included unique molecular identifiers. Roughly 0.5 million cDNA molecules were obtained from roughly 1 to 10 million T cells. TCRdb re-called the PCR reads with MiXCR, one entry per CDR3 protein. In the table there are 150,000 to 200,000 distinct CDR3 sequences, over 25% of which are singletons. In germline, CDR1 is MNHEY, CDR2 SVGEGT. The CDR3 consists of 16 residues. Trimming removed 6 bases from V and 7 bases from J; junction bases left unmatched: 11. This clonotype was counted many times. Its antigen remains unknown. The rearrangement uses TRBV6-2 or TRBV6-3 and TRBJ2-3, with TRBD2 matching over 12 bases. Sample: blood. The TCR was taken from a girl aged 10-17 years with multiple sclerosis. As DNA, the CDR3 is TGTGCCAGCAGCCGTACGACTAGCGGGAGTTTGAATACGCAGTATTTT. Amino acids: CASSRTTSGSLNTQYF.